This T cell receptor beta chain was profiled in a study of OX40 agonist ivuxolimab in advanced cancers. In the study overall: In this cohort, patients received ivuxolimab, an agonistic anti-OX40 (CD134) antibody.

Concerning this clone itself: Its specificity is not known.

Germline loops: CDR1 MNHNY, CDR2 SVGAGI (reference sequence). V was shortened by 5 bases and J by 2 bases, with 16 bases between the two germline ends. The CDR3 runs to 15 residues. Profiled with immunoSEQ multiplex PCR; TCRdb holds only in-frame clones, not every one. Counted here are fewer than 55,000 clones, about 81% occurring once; the ten biggest clones make up approximately 0.62%. The study's findings and limits: Clonal expansion was seen in CD4+ and CD8+ blood T cells by week 6 at 0.1 to 3.0 mg/kg.

Specimen: CD4+ or CD8+ T cells sorted from blood, collected in a trial of the OX40 agonist ivuxolimab. The V gene is TRBV6-6, the J gene TRBJ2-7, with TRBD2 as a possible D gene (6 bases). The clonotype originates from an adult with an advanced solid tumor such as melanoma, head and neck, liver or kidney cancer. The CDR3 DNA is TGTGCCAGCAGTCAATCGGCGGGGCAGACCTACGAGCAGTACTTC. This encodes CASSQSAGQTYEQYF.